This TCR beta chain appears in the sequencing data of a study of cytomegalovirus exposure and HLA in healthy donors. Study-level points and caveats: There were some 150 TCR beta chains listed as cytomegalovirus-associated. TCR beta sequences numbering some 17,000 were associated with HLA alleles at 0.05 false discovery rate in a later analysis.

It was with 60 Vbeta and 13 Jbeta primers that the PCR ran. Authors' processing steps: Unique TCR beta chains numbered roughly 80 million in a later analysis, with approximately 10 million shared. Assay used: immunoSEQ multiplex PCR; TCRdb lists only in-frame clones, some missing. V and J calls and clone size are given by that table; D and trimming were obtained from the DNA. This table holds about 150,000 clones, about 77% found once. Turning to this clone: What it recognizes is unknown. Its ends do not fully match the called genes, so a read error is possible.

This CDR3 region has 15 residues. Germline assignment: CDR1 SEHNR and CDR2 FQNEAQ (reference sequence). Likely unrecorded immune exposures existed in these nominally healthy donors. The clonotype comes from a male donor in good health and CMV-seronegative. The sample taken for sequencing was PBMCs. The chain has TRBV7-9 and TRBJ2-5, with 9 positions matching TRBD2. This chain's CDR3 is CSSTPSGAGGETQYF. In nucleotides, the CDR3 is TGTTCCAGCACTCCCTCGGGTGCGGGGGGGGAGACCCAGTACTTC.